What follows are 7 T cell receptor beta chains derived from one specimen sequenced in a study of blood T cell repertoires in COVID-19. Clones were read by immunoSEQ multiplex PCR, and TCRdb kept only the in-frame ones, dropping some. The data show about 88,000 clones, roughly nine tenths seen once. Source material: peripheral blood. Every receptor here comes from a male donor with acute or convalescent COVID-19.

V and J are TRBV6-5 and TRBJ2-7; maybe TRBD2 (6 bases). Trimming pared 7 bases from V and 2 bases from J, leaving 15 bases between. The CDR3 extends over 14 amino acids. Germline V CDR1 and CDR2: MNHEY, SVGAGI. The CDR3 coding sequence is TGTGCCAGCACGAACCGACTAGGGCCCTACGAGCAGTACTTC. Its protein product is CASTNRLGPYEQYF.

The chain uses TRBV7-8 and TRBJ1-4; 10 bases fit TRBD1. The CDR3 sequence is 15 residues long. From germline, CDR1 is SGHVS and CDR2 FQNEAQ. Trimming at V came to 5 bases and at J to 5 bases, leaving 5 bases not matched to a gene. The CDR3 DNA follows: TGTGCCAGCAGCCAACCGGGACAGGGGAATGAAAAACTGTTTTTT. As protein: CASSQPGQGNEKLFF.

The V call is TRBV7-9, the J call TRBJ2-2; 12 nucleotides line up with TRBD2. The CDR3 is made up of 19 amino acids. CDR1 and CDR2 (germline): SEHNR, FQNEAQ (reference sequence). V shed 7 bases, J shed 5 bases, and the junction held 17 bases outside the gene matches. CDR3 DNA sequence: TGTGCCAGCACAATAACCGGGACTAGCGGGCCTGAGGGGACCGGGGAGCTGTTTTTT. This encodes CASTITGTSGPEGTGELFF.

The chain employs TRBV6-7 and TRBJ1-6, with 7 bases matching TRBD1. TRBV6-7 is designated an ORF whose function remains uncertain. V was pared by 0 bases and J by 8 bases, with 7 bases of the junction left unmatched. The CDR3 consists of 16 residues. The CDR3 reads CASSYSDRTGDSPLHF. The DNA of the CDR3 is TGTGCCAGCAGTTACTCGGACAGGACCGGGGATTCACCCCTCCACTTT.

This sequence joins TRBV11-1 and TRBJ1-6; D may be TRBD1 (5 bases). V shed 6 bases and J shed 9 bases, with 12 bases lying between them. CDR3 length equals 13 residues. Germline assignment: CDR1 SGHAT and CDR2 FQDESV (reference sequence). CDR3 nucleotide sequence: TGTGCCAGCAGAAGCGGAGGGGTTTCACCCCTCCACTTT. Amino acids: CASRSGGVSPLHF. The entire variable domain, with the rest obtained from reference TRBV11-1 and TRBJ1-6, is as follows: EAEVAQSPRYKITEKSQAVAFWCDPISGHATLYWYRQILGQGPELLVQFQDESVVDDSQLPKDRFSAERLKGVDSTLKIQPAELGDSAMYLCASRSGGVSPLHFGNGTRLTVT.

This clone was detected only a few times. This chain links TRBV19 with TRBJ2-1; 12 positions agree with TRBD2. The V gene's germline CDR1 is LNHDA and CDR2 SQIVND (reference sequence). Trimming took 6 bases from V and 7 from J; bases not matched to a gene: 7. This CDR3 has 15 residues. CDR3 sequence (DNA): TGTGCCAGTAGGCAGACTAGCGGGGGCGTAAATGAGCAGTTCTTC. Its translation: CASRQTSGGVNEQFF. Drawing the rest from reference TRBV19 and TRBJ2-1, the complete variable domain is DGGITQSPKYLFRKEGQNVTLSCEQNLNHDAMYWYRQDPGQGLRLIYYSQIVNDFQKGDIAEGYSVSREKKESFPLTVTSAQKNPTAFYLCASRQTSGGVNEQFFGPGTRLTVL.

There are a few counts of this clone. Written as DNA, the CDR3 is TGTGCCAGCAGTGAACAGGATAGCAATCAGCCCCAGCATTTT. Translation gives CASSEQDSNQPQHF. V and J are TRBV6-1 and TRBJ1-5; D is unresolved. Trimming took off 2 bases at V and 0 bases at J, with 5 bases between the two ends. This CDR3 spans 14 amino acids. Germline V gene lookup returns CDR1 MNHNS and CDR2 SASEGT.